The clone carrying this TCR beta chain was seen at least ten times. Its specificity is unknown. The CDR3 length is 13 residues. Germline CDR1 is MDHEN and CDR2 is SYDVKM. The V end lost 6 bases, the J end lost 6 bases, and 15 bases lay between the germline ends. The sample is drawn from a study of T-cell reconstitution after alpha-beta-depleted transplantation in children. Findings and caveats of the study: Several hundred expanded graft clones reportedly supplied alpha-beta T cells about two months after transplant. Some patients' high day-60 TCRbeta diversity was attributed to recipient cells surviving conditioning. The main origin of T-cell counts and diversity one year after transplant was newly produced T cells.

As it was prepared, the TCRbeta library received unique molecular identifiers. TCRdb re-analysed the PCR reads in MiXCR, keeping a single row per CDR3 protein. There are some 150,000 distinct CDR3 sequences in the sample; around 8.5% occur only once, and 15% to 20% lies in the top ten. V gene TRBV28 combines with J gene TRBJ2-7, with D unclear. This TCR was sampled from a female patient between 2 and 15 years old who had a stem cell transplant for congenital amegakaryocytic thrombocytopenia, so the T cells may come from the graft donor. Sequenced here: PBMCs, mostly from graft donor cells, sampled 180 days after TCRalphabeta/CD19-depleted stem cell transplant. CDR3 DNA sequence: TGTGCCAGCAGCCGTCCCGCGACGCGCGAGCAGTACTTC. It yields the protein CASSRPATREQYF. Filled out from reference TRBV28 and TRBJ2-7, the complete variable domain reads DVKVTQSSRYLVKRTGEKVFLECVQDMDHENMFWYRQDPGLGLRLIYFSYDVKMKEKGDIPEGYSVSREKKERFSLILESASTNQTSMYLCASSRPATREQYFGPGTRLTVT.